The clone carrying this T cell receptor (beta chain) was seen more than once but under ten times. The data are from a study of T cells after yellow fever vaccination. TCRdb reanalysed the 5' RACE reads using MiXCR and keeps one entry per CDR3 protein. The table includes more than 300,000 distinct CDR3 sequences, 3.5% to 4.5% detected once. The germline V gene encodes CDR1 SEHNR and CDR2 FQNEAQ (reference sequence). The length of the CDR3 is 12 residues. V gave up 2 bases and J gave up 3 bases, with 4 bases separating them. The rearrangement uses TRBV7-9 and TRBJ1-2, with D unclear. The receptor was isolated from a young man who received the YFV17D yellow fever vaccine. Sequences were derived from PBMCs, sampled 15 days after the yellow fever booster vaccination. Written as DNA, the CDR3 is TGTGCCAGCAGCTTAACTGACTATGGCTACACCTTC. It encodes CASSLTDYGYTF.